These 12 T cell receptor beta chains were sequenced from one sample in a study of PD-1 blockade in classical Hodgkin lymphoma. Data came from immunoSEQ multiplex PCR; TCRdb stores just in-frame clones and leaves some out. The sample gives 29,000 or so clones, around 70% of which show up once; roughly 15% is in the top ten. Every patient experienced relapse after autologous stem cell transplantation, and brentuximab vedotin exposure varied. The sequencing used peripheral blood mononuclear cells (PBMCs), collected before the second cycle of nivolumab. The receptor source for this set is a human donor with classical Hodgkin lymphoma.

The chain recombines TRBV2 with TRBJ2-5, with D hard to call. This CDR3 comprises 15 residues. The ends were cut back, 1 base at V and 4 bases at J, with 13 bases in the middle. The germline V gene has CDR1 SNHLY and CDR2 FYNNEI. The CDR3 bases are TGTGCCAGCAGTGAAGGACGGACCGCCCCAGAGACCCAGTACTTC. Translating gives CASSEGRTAPETQYF.

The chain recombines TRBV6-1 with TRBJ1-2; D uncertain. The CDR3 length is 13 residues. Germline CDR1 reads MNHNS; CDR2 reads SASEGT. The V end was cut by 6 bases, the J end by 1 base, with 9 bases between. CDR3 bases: TGTGCCAGCAGGGTGGACGGTAACTATGGCTACACCTTC. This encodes CASRVDGNYGYTF.

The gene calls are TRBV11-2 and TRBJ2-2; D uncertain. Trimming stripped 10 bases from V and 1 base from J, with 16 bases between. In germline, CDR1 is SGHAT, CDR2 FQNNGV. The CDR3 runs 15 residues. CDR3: CATALNGLNTGELFF. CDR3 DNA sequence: TGTGCCACCGCGCTTAATGGCCTGAACACCGGGGAGCTGTTTTTT. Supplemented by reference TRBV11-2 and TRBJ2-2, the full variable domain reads EAGVAQSPRYKIIEKRQSVAFWCNPISGHATLYWYQQILGQGPKLLIQFQNNGVVDDSQLPKDRFSAERLKGVDSTLKIQPAKLEDSAVYLCATALNGLNTGELFFGEGSRLTVL.

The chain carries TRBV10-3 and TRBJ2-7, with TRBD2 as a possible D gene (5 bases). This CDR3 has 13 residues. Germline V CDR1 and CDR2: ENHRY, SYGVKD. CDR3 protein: CASSYGENYEQYV. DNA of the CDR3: TGTGCCAGCAGTTACGGGGAAAACTACGAGCAGTACGTC.

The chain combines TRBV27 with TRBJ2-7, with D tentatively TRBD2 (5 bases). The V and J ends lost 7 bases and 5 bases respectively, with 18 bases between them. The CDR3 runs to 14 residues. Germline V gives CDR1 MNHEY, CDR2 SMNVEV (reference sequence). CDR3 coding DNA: TGTGCCAGCACGTCGGTAAACCAACTAGACGAGCAGTACTTC. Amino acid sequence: CASTSVNQLDEQYF.

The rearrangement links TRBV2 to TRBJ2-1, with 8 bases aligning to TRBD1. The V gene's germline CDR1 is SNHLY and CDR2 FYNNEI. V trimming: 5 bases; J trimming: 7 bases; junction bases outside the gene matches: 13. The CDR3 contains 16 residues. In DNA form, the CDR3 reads TGTGCCAGCAGTCTCTGGGCAGGGGGCGCATGGAATGAGCAGTTCTTC. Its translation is CASSLWAGGAWNEQFF.

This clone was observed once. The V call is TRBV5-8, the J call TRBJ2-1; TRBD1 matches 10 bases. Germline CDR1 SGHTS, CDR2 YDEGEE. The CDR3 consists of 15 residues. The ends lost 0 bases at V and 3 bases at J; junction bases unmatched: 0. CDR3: CASSLGTGGYNEQFF. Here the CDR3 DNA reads TGTGCCAGCAGCTTGGGGACAGGGGGCTACAATGAGCAGTTCTTC.

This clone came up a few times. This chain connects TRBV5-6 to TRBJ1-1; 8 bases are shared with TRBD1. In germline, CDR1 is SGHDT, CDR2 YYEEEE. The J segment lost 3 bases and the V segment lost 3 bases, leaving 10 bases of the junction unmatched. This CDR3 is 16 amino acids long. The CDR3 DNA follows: TGTGCCAGCAGCTCAGCGGACAGGGACCCACACACTGAAGCTTTCTTT. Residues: CASSSADRDPHTEAFF.

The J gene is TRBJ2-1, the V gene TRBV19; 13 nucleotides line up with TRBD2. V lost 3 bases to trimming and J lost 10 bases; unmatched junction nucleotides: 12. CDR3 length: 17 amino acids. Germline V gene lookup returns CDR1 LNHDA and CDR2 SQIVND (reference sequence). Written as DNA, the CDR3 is TGTGCCAGTAGTATCGGACTAGCGGGGGTATCGGGCAAAGAGCAGTTCTTC. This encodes CASSIGLAGVSGKEQFF.

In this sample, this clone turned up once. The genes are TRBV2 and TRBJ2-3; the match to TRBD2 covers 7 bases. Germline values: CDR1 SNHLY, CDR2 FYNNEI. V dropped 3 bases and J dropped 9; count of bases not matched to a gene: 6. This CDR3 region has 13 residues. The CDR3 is CASSELEAGTQYF. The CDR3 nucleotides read TGTGCCAGCAGTGAGCTCGAAGCGGGGACGCAGTATTTT.

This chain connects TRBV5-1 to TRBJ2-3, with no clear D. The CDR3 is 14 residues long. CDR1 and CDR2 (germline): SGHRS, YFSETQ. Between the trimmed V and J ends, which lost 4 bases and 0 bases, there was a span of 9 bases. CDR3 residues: CASSRDHSTDTQYF. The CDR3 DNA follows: TGCGCCAGCAGCCGAGACCATAGCACAGATACGCAGTATTTT. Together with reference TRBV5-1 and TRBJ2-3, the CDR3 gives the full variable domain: KAGVTQTPRYLIKTRGQQVTLSCSPISGHRSVSWYQQTPGQGLQFLFEYFSETQRNKGNFPGRFSGRQFSNSRSEMNVSTLELGDSALYLCASSRDHSTDTQYFGPGTRLTVL.

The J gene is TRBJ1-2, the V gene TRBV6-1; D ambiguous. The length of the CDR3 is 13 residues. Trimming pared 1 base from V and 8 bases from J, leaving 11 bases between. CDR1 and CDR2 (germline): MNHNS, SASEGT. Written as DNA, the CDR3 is TGTGCCAGCAGTGAAGGTAGTTATTACGGCTACACCTTC. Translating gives CASSEGSYYGYTF.